Listed below are T cell receptor beta chains from one sample, sequenced in a study of blood T cell repertoires in COVID-19. TCRdb's table, derived via immunoSEQ multiplex PCR, lists solely in-frame clones and lacks some. The table shows 150,000 to 200,000 clones, with about 92% occurring only once. The sample was peripheral blood. These receptors all come from an older woman with COVID-19, enrolled during active disease. The CDR3 runs from the conserved cysteine through the conserved F or W. D genes are given only for firm matches. Size tells how often a clone was seen (once, few, many) or the class of an expanded clone, and some rows leave it out.

cdr3_length: 16
d_call: TRBD1
clone_size: few
j_call: TRBJ1-5
v_call: TRBV19
cdr3_nt: TGTGCCAGTAGTAGCCCCCAGGACAGGGTCGTTCAGCCCCAGCATTTT
cdr3_aa: CASSSPQDRVVQPQHF

cdr3_length: 15
d_call: TRBD1
clone_size: NA
j_call: TRBJ1-4
v_call: TRBV6-6
cdr3_nt: TGTGCCAGCAGTTACGGGACAGCAACTAATGAAAAACTGTTTTTT
cdr3_aa: CASSYGTATNEKLFF

cdr3_length: 15
d_call: NA
clone_size: NA
j_call: TRBJ1-1
v_call: TRBV9
cdr3_nt: TGTGCCAGCAGCACCGGGGGGGTCATGAACACTGAAGCTTTCTTT
cdr3_aa: CASSTGGVMNTEAFF

cdr3_length: 14
d_call: TRBD1
clone_size: NA
j_call: TRBJ1-1
v_call: TRBV4-3
cdr3_nt: TGCGCCAGCAGCCCGGGGACAGGATCGGCTGAAGCTTTCTTT
cdr3_aa: CASSPGTGSAEAFF

cdr3_length: 11
d_call: NA
clone_size: NA
j_call: TRBJ1-2
v_call: TRBV5-5
cdr3_nt: TGTGCCAGCAGCTTCTTTCTTGGCTACACCTTC
cdr3_aa: CASSFFLGYTF

cdr3_length: 15
d_call: TRBD1
clone_size: NA
j_call: TRBJ1-1
v_call: TRBV7-9
cdr3_nt: TGTGCCAGCAGCTCCTCCCCAGGGGGTCCGGTTGAAGCTTTCTTT
cdr3_aa: CASSSSPGGPVEAFF

cdr3_length: 20
d_call: TRBD2
clone_size: NA
j_call: TRBJ2-7
v_call: TRBV5-4
cdr3_nt: TGTGCCAGCAGGGCAGTTACTGGACTAGCGGGGGGTCCCTCAACCTACGAGCAGTACTTC
cdr3_aa: CASRAVTGLAGGPSTYEQYF

cdr3_length: 15
d_call: TRBD1
clone_size: NA
j_call: TRBJ1-6
v_call: TRBV19
cdr3_nt: TGTGCCAGTAGGCCCGGGACAGGGTTTGACTCACCCCTCCACTTT
cdr3_aa: CASRPGTGFDSPLHF

cdr3_length: 18
d_call: TRBD1
clone_size: NA
j_call: TRBJ1-4
v_call: TRBV11-2
cdr3_nt: TGTGCCAGCAGCTCCCTCGGACAGGGGAGGAGGGGTAATGAAAAACTGTTTTTT
cdr3_aa: CASSSLGQGRRGNEKLFF

cdr3_length: 12
d_call: TRBD1
clone_size: NA
j_call: TRBJ2-7
v_call: TRBV29-1
cdr3_nt: TGCAGCGTTGAAGTGGGACAGTACGAGCAGTACTTC
cdr3_aa: CSVEVGQYEQYF

cdr3_length: 18
d_call: NA
clone_size: once
j_call: TRBJ1-4
v_call: TRBV30
cdr3_nt: TGTGCCTGCCATCGGGGGTACAGCGTGTTCACAACTAATGAAAAACTGTTTTTT
cdr3_aa: CACHRGYSVFTTNEKLFF

cdr3_length: 15
d_call: NA
clone_size: NA
j_call: TRBJ1-6
v_call: TRBV7-8
cdr3_nt: TGTGCCAGCAGCTTAGCACAGGGAGTTGGTTCACCCCTCCACTTT
cdr3_aa: CASSLAQGVGSPLHF

cdr3_length: 13
d_call: NA
clone_size: NA
j_call: TRBJ1-1
v_call: TRBV3-1/TRBV3-2
cdr3_nt: TGTGCCAGCAGCCAGGGCAGGGACACTGAAGCTTTCTTT
cdr3_aa: CASSQGRDTEAFF

cdr3_length: 16
d_call: NA
clone_size: NA
j_call: TRBJ1-1
v_call: TRBV29-1
cdr3_nt: TGCAGCGTTGAAGACAAGGCGTCAGGGGACCCCACTGAAGCTTTCTTT
cdr3_aa: CSVEDKASGDPTEAFF

cdr3_length: 15
d_call: TRBD1
clone_size: NA
j_call: TRBJ1-4
v_call: TRBV5-1
cdr3_nt: TGCGCCAGCAGCTGGGGACAGGGACGCGTTGAAAAACTGTTTTTT
cdr3_aa: CASSWGQGRVEKLFF

cdr3_length: 13
d_call: TRBD1
clone_size: NA
j_call: TRBJ1-2
v_call: TRBV10-3
cdr3_nt: TGTGCCATCAGCGCGGACAGGGCTGGAGGCTACACCTTC
cdr3_aa: CAISADRAGGYTF

cdr3_length: 16
d_call: NA
clone_size: NA
j_call: TRBJ1-4
v_call: TRBV5-1
cdr3_nt: TGCGCCAGCAGCCCCGGAGACAGGTCAACTAATGAAAAACTGTTTTTT
cdr3_aa: CASSPGDRSTNEKLFF

cdr3_length: 16
d_call: NA
clone_size: NA
j_call: TRBJ1-2
v_call: TRBV5-5
cdr3_nt: TGTGCCAGCAGCTTGGATCCAGGGCCAGCTAACTATGGCTACACCTTC
cdr3_aa: CASSLDPGPANYGYTF

cdr3_length: 13
d_call: NA
clone_size: NA
j_call: TRBJ1-2
v_call: TRBV19
cdr3_nt: TGTGCCAGTAGTCCGGGAGGGGACTATGGCTACACCTTC
cdr3_aa: CASSPGGDYGYTF

cdr3_length: 16
d_call: NA
clone_size: NA
j_call: TRBJ1-6
v_call: TRBV15
cdr3_nt: TGTGCCACCAGCAGAGATTCGTCAGGGAATAATTCACCCCTCCACTTT
cdr3_aa: CATSRDSSGNNSPLHF

cdr3_length: 16
d_call: TRBD2
clone_size: NA
j_call: TRBJ2-3
v_call: TRBV5-1
cdr3_nt: TGCGCCAGCAGCTTGAATCTAGCGGGGGCCACAGATACGCAGTATTTT
cdr3_aa: CASSLNLAGATDTQYF

cdr3_length: 13
d_call: NA
clone_size: NA
j_call: TRBJ1-4
v_call: TRBV18
cdr3_nt: TGTGCCAGCTCACCTTCTGAGAATGAAAAACTGTTTTTT
cdr3_aa: CASSPSENEKLFF

cdr3_length: 16
d_call: TRBD1
clone_size: NA
j_call: TRBJ2-7
v_call: TRBV18
cdr3_nt: TGTGCCAGCTCTCCCCCGCCTAGGACAGGGACTCACGAGCAGTACTTC
cdr3_aa: CASSPPPRTGTHEQYF

cdr3_length: 15
d_call: NA
clone_size: NA
j_call: TRBJ2-7
v_call: TRBV5-1
cdr3_nt: TGCGCCAGCAGCTTGGAACGCCAGCTAGCCTACGAGCAGTACTTC
cdr3_aa: CASSLERQLAYEQYF

cdr3_length: 14
d_call: TRBD1
clone_size: NA
j_call: TRBJ1-1
v_call: TRBV4-2
cdr3_nt: TGTGCCAGCAACCCCGGGACAGGGGTCACTGAAGCTTTCTTT
cdr3_aa: CASNPGTGVTEAFF

cdr3_length: 13
d_call: NA
clone_size: NA
j_call: TRBJ1-4
v_call: TRBV6-2/TRBV6-3
cdr3_nt: TGTGCCAGCAGTTACCGCCAGAATGAAAAACTGTTTTTT
cdr3_aa: CASSYRQNEKLFF

cdr3_length: 11
d_call: NA
clone_size: NA
j_call: TRBJ1-2
v_call: TRBV19
cdr3_nt: TGTGCCAGTAGTACCCTATATGGCTACACCTTC
cdr3_aa: CASSTLYGYTF

cdr3_length: 12
d_call: NA
clone_size: NA
j_call: TRBJ1-1
v_call: TRBV28
cdr3_nt: TGTGCCAGCATTAAGAATCCAGGTGAAGCTTTCTTT
cdr3_aa: CASIKNPGEAFF

cdr3_length: 16
d_call: TRBD1
clone_size: NA
j_call: TRBJ2-7
v_call: TRBV7-2
cdr3_nt: TGTGCCAGCAGCTCCACCGGGACAGGGATATACCACGAGCAGTACTTC
cdr3_aa: CASSSTGTGIYHEQYF

cdr3_length: 14
d_call: TRBD2
clone_size: NA
j_call: TRBJ2-2
v_call: TRBV6-6
cdr3_nt: TGTGCCAGCAGGACTAGCTCGAACACCGGGGAGCTGTTTTTT
cdr3_aa: CASRTSSNTGELFF

cdr3_length: 15
d_call: TRBD1
clone_size: NA
j_call: TRBJ1-1
v_call: TRBV10-3
cdr3_nt: TGTGCCATCAGAACTACCACAGGGGCCCTGGCTGAAGCTTTCTTT
cdr3_aa: CAIRTTTGALAEAFF

cdr3_length: 15
d_call: TRBD1
clone_size: NA
j_call: TRBJ2-3
v_call: TRBV6-5
cdr3_nt: TGTGCCAGCAATTCCCGGGACAGGGGGACAGATACGCAGTATTTT
cdr3_aa: CASNSRDRGTDTQYF

cdr3_length: 13
d_call: TRBD2
clone_size: NA
j_call: TRBJ2-3
v_call: TRBV7-3
cdr3_nt: TGTGCCAGCAGCTTACGGGAGGGAGATACGCAGTATTTT
cdr3_aa: CASSLREGDTQYF

cdr3_length: 14
d_call: TRBD2
clone_size: once
j_call: TRBJ2-3
v_call: TRBV5-4
cdr3_nt: TGTGCCAGCGGAAGCGGGGGTGGTCCAGATACGCAGTATTTT
cdr3_aa: CASGSGGGPDTQYF

cdr3_length: 15
d_call: NA
clone_size: NA
j_call: TRBJ1-5
v_call: TRBV19
cdr3_nt: TGTGCCAGTAGTATAAGTGGGGGCAACAATCAGCCCCAGCATTTT
cdr3_aa: CASSISGGNNQPQHF

cdr3_length: 15
d_call: NA
clone_size: NA
j_call: TRBJ1-2
v_call: TRBV2
cdr3_nt: TGTGCCAGTCAGGCGTCCCGGGACACCAACTATGGCTACACCTTC
cdr3_aa: CASQASRDTNYGYTF

cdr3_length: 13
d_call: NA
clone_size: NA
j_call: TRBJ1-1
v_call: TRBV5-4
cdr3_nt: TGTGCCAGCAGCTTGCCTCTAGACACTGAAGCTTTCTTT
cdr3_aa: CASSLPLDTEAFF

cdr3_length: 18
d_call: NA
clone_size: NA
j_call: TRBJ1-2
v_call: TRBV5-6
cdr3_nt: TGTGCCAGCAGCTTGGTTTTAGGTACCACAGGGCACCTACGGGGCTACACCTTC
cdr3_aa: CASSLVLGTTGHLRGYTF

cdr3_length: 12
d_call: NA
clone_size: few
j_call: TRBJ1-1
v_call: TRBV19
cdr3_nt: TGTGCCAGTAGGGTGGCGAACACTGAAGCTTTCTTT
cdr3_aa: CASRVANTEAFF

cdr3_length: 14
d_call: NA
clone_size: once
j_call: TRBJ1-1
v_call: TRBV16
cdr3_nt: TGTGCCAGCAGCCAAACCGGGGTCAACACTGAAGCTTTCTTT
cdr3_aa: CASSQTGVNTEAFF

cdr3_length: 17
d_call: TRBD1
clone_size: NA
j_call: TRBJ1-2
v_call: TRBV5-1
cdr3_nt: TGCGCCAGCAGCCCTACCGAGACAGGGGGCGGAAGTTATGGCTACACCTTC
cdr3_aa: CASSPTETGGGSYGYTF

cdr3_length: 15
d_call: TRBD1
clone_size: NA
j_call: TRBJ2-3
v_call: TRBV10-3
cdr3_nt: TGTGCCATCAGGGATACAGGGGGCGCGGCAGATACGCAGTATTTT
cdr3_aa: CAIRDTGGAADTQYF

cdr3_length: 14
d_call: NA
clone_size: NA
j_call: TRBJ1-4
v_call: TRBV11-2
cdr3_nt: TGTGCCAGCAGCTTAGAGAGGACTAATGAAAAACTGTTTTTT
cdr3_aa: CASSLERTNEKLFF

cdr3_length: 15
d_call: NA
clone_size: once
j_call: TRBJ1-1
v_call: TRBV3-1/TRBV3-2
cdr3_nt: TGTGCCAGCGGTCTATCCTACAGGGAAATCTCTGAAGCTTTCTTT
cdr3_aa: CASGLSYREISEAFF